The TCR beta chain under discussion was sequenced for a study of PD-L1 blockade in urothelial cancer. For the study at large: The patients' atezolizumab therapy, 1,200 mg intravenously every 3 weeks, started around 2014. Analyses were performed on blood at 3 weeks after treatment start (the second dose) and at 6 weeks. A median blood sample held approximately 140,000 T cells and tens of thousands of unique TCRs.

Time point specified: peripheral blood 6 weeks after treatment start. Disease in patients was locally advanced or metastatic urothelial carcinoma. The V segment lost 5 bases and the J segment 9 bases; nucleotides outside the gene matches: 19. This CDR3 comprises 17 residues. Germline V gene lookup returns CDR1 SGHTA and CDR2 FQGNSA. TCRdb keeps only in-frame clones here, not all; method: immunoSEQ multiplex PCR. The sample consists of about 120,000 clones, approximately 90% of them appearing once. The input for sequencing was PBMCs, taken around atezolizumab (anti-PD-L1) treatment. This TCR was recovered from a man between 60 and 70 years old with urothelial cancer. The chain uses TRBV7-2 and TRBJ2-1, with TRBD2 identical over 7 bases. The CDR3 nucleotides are TGTGCCAGCAGCCCCCGGGGGGACCAGGGACGGAGGGTTGAGCAGTTCTTC. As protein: CASSPRGDQGRRVEQFF.